This T cell receptor (beta chain) comes out of a study of shared clonotypes between healthy human individuals. The V and J ends lost 4 bases and 2 bases, in that order; junction bases with no gene match: 4. The CDR3 has 16 amino acids. Germline V CDR1 and CDR2: SGDLS, YYNGEE. Sequencing was performed with immunoSEQ multiplex PCR; in TCRdb, only in-frame clones are kept and a portion is missing. The data show some 1 million clones, approximately 76% seen once. This TCR derives from a man aged 18 to 30 in good health. This chain links TRBV9 with TRBJ2-5; 14 nucleotides match TRBD2. The sample was memory CD4+ T cells sorted from blood. Subset noted: CD45RA-negative fraction. CDR3 coding DNA: TGTGCCAGCAGCTTAAGACTAGCGGGGGGGCAAGAGACCCAGTACTTC. Translation: CASSLRLAGGQETQYF.